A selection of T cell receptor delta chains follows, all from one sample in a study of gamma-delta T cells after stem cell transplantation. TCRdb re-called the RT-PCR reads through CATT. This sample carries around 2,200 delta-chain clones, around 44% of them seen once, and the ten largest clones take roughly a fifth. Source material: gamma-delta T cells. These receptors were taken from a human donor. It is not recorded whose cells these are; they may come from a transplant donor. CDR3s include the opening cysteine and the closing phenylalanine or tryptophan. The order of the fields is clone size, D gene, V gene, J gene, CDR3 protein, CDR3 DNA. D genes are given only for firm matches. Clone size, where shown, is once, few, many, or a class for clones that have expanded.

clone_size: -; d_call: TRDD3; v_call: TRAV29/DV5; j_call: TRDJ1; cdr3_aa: CAASAGPTAYWGSHDKLIF; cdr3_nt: TGTGCAGCAAGCGCGGGTCCTACGGCTTACTGGGGGAGCCACGATAAACTCATCTTT
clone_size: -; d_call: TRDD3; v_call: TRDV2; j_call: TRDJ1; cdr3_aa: CACDLLGEYTDKLIF; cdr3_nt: TGTGCCTGTGACCTACTGGGGGAGTACACCGATAAACTCATCTTT
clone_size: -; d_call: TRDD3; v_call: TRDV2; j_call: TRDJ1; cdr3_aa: CACDPLRTGGYASYTDKLIF; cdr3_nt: TGTGCCTGTGACCCTTTGCGGACTGGGGGATACGCCTCGTACACCGATAAACTCATCTTT
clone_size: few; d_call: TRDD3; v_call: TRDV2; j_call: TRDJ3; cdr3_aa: CACDTVLGDGSSWDTRQMFF; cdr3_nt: TGTGCCTGTGACACCGTTCTGGGGGATGGGAGCTCCTGGGACACCCGACAGATGTTTTTC
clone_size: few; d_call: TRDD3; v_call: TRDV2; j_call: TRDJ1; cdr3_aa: CACDERPSQLGDITDKLIF; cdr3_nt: TGTGCCTGTGACGAACGGCCTTCCCAACTGGGGGATATAACCGATAAACTCATCTTT
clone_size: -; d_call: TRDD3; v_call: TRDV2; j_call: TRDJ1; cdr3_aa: CACDNLYWGTTTDTDNLIF; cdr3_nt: TGTGCCTGTGACAACCTGTACTGGGGGACGACAACCGACACCGATAACCTCATCTTT
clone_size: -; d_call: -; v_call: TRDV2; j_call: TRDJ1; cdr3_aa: CACDSLEVGDKLIF; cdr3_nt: TGTGCCTGTGACTCGTTGGAAGTGGGCGATAAACTCATCTTT
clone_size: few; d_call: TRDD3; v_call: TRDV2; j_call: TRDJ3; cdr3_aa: CACDTLGDTLSSWDTRQMFF; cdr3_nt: TGTGCCTGTGACACCCTGGGGGATACGCTTAGCTCCTGGGACACCCGACAGATGTTTTTC
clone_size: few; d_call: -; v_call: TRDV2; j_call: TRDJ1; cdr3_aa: CACDKIGSPPYTDKLIF; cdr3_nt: TGTGCCTGTGATAAGATTGGGAGCCCACCCTACACCGATAAACTCATCTTT
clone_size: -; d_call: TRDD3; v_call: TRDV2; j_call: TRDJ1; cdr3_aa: CACDTLLGDPFRGDTDTLIF; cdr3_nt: TGTGCCTGTGACACGTTACTGGGGGATCCGTTCCGCGGTGACACCGATACACTCATCTTT
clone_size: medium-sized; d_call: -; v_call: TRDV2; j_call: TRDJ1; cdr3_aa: CACDTLGPYTDKLIF; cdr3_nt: TGTGCCTGTGACACCCTGGGCCCTTACACCGATAAACTCATCTTT
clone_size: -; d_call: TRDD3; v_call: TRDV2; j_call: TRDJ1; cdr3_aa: CACDTVGTLGDSTDKLIF; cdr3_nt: TGTGCCTGTGACACCGTGGGGACACTGGGGGATAGCACCGATAAACTCATCTTT
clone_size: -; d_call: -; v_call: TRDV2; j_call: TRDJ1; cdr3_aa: CACDTVNTEGVGKYTDTLIF; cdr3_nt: TGTGCCTGTGACACGGTAAACACGGAGGGGGTCGGGAAGTACACCGATACACTCATCTTT
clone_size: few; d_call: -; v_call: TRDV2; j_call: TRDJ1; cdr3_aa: CACDTLSGDYTDKLIF; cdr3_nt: TGTGCCTGTGACACCCTCTCGGGGGACTACACCGATAAACTCATCTTT
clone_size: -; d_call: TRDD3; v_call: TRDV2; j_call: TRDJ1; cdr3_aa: CACDTMRTGGYVIPYTDKLIF; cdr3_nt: TGTGCCTGTGACACCATGAGGACTGGGGGATACGTAATCCCGTACACCGATAAACTCATCTTT
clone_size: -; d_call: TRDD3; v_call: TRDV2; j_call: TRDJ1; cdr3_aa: CACDTVWAGGSSGGDKLIF; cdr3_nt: TGTGCCTGTGACACCGTCTGGGCTGGGGGATCCTCCGGGGGCGATAAACTCATCTTT
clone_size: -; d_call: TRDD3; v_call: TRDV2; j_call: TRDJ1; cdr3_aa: CACDTVGSLGGVAYTDKLIF; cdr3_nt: TGTGCCTGTGACACCGTTGGGTCTCTGGGGGGGGTTGCGTACACCGATAAACTCATCTTT
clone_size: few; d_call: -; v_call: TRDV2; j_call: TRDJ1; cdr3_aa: CACDSLENTDKLIF; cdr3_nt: TGTGCCTGTGACAGTCTGGAGAACACCGATAAACTCATCTTT
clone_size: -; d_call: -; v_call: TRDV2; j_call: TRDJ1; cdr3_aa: CACDSIPAQHNTDKLIF; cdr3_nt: TGTGCCTGTGACAGTATACCGGCACAACATAACACCGATAAACTCATCTTT
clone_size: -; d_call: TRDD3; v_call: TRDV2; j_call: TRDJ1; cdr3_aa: CACDLVTGGYPDKLIF; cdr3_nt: TGTGCCTGTGACCTAGTTACTGGGGGATACCCGGATAAACTCATCTTT
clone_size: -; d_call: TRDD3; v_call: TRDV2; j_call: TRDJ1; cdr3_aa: CACDPVLGEEKLIF; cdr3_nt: TGTGCCTGCGACCCCGTACTGGGGGAAGAAAAACTCATCTTT
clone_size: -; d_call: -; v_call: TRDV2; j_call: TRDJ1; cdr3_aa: CACDTLPSLGISSAKLIF; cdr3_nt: TGTGCCTGTGACACCCTTCCTAGTCTGGGGATATCATCGGCTAAACTCATCTTT
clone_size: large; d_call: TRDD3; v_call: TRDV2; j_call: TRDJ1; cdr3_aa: CACDFILTGGYELIF; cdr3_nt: TGTGCCTGTGACTTCATACTGACTGGGGGATACGAACTCATCTTT
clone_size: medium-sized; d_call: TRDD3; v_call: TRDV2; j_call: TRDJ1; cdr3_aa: CACDTLTSLEVLGESYTDKLIF; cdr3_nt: TGTGCCTGTGACACCTTGACGTCCCTCGAAGTACTGGGGGAATCGTACACCGATAAACTCATCTTT
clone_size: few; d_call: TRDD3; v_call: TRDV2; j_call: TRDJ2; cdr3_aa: CACEPLGERNGRKLTAQLFF; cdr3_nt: TGTGCCTGTGAGCCTTTGGGGGAGAGGAACGGCAGGAAATTGACAGCACAACTCTTCTTT
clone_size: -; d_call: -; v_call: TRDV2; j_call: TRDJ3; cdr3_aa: CACDTVGASSGWDTRQMFF; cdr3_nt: TGTGCCTGTGACACCGTTGGGGCTAGCTCGGGCTGGGACACCCGACAGATGTTTTTC
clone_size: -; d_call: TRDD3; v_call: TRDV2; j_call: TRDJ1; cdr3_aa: CACDTLGDRGNTDKLIF; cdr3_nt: TGTGCCTGTGACACGTTAGGGGATAGAGGGAACACCGATAAACTCATCTTT
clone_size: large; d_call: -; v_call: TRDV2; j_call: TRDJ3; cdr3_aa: CACDTPSSSGTASWDTRQMFF; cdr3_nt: TGTGCCTGTGACACCCCCTCGAGCTCGGGGACCGCCTCCTGGGACACCCGACAGATGTTTTTC
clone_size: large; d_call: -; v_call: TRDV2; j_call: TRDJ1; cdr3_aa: CACDTLTVHRVITDKLIF; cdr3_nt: TGTGCCTGTGACACGCTTACAGTTCATCGGGTCATCACCGATAAACTCATCTTT
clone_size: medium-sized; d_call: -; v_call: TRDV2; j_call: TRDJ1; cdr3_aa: CACDTVIREERGPPKLIF; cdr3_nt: TGTGCCTGTGACACCGTGATAAGGGAGGAGAGAGGTCCCCCTAAACTCATCTTT
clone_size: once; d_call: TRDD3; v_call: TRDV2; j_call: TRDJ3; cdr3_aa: CACDTLGVTQSSCDTRQMFF; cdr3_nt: TGTGCCTGTGACACGCTGGGGGTTACCCAAAGCTCCTGTGACACCCGCCAGATGTTTTTC
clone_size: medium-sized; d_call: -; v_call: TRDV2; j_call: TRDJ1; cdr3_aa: CACLNLLANRDNLIF; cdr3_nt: TGTGCCTGTCTAAATTTACTGGCGAACCGCGATAACCTCATCTTT
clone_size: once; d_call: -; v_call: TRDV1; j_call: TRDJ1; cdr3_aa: CALGELDLGNRLSSGVRGDTDKLIF; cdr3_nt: TGTGCTCTTGGGGAACTCGATCTCGGCAATCGGCTAAGTTCTGGGGTTCGTGGGGACACCGATAAACTCATCTTT
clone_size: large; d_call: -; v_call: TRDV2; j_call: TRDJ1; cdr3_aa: CACDTVEGYKGTDKLIF; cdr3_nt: TGTGCCTGTGACACCGTCGAGGGATATAAAGGCACCGATAAACTCATCTTT
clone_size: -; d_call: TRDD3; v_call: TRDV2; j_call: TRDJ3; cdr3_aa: CACDNTGGYGSSWDTRQMFF; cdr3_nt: TGTGCCTGTGACAATACTGGGGGATACGGTAGCTCCTGGGACACCCGACAGATGTTTTTC
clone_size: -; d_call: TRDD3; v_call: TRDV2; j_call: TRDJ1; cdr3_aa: CACDEVLGDTKLIF; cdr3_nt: TGTGCCTGTGACGAGGTACTGGGGGATACCAAACTCATCTTT
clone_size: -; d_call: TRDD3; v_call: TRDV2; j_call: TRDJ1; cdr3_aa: CACDTLLLGDTVTDKLIF; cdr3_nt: TGTGCCTGTGACACCCTCCTACTGGGGGATACTGTGACCGATAAACTCATCTTT
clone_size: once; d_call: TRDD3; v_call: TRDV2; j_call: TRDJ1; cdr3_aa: CACGELGAARNTDKLIF; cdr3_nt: TGTGCCTGTGGCGAACTGGGGGCCGCCAGGAACACCGATAAACTCATCTTT
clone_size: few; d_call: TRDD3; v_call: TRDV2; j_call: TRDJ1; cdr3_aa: CACDTVSTLLGNTDKLIF; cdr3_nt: TGTGCCTGTGACACAGTTTCCACCCTACTGGGGAACACCGATAAACTCATCTTT
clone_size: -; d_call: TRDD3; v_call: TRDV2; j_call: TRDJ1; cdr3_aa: CACDTLRSGGYDRDPDRFIF; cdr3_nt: TGTGCCTGTGACACTCTACGGTCTGGGGGATACGATCGGGACCCCGATAGATTCATCTTT
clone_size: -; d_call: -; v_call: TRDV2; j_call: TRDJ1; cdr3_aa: CACDTVGGPRGKLIF; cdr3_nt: TGTGCCTGTGACACCGTAGGGGGCCCGAGGGGTAAACTCATCTTT
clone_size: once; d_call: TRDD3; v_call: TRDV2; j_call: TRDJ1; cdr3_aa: CACDLVSTGGYVSKLIF; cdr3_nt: TGTGCCTGTGATCTCGTTAGTACTGGGGGATACGTTAGTAAACTCATCTTT
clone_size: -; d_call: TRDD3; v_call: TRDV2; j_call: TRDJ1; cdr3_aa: CACDIVSTGVYGGTDNLIF; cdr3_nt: TGTGCCTGTGACATCGTCAGTACTGGGGTATACGGCGGCACCGATAACCTCATCTTT
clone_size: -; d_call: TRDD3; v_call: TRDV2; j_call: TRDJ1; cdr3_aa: CACDDLLGDTVIF; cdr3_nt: TGTGCCTGTGACGACCTACTGGGGGATACCGTCATCTTT
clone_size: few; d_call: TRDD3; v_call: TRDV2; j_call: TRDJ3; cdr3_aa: CACDAAGGDTRDWDTRQMFF; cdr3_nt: TGTGCCTGTGACGCAGCTGGGGGGGATACGAGGGACTGGGACACCCGACAGATGTTTTTC
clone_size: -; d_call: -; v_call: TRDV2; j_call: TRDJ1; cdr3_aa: CACDPLVAGDLLIF; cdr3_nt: TGTGCCTGTGACCCCCTAGTAGCCGGGGATTTACTCATCTTT
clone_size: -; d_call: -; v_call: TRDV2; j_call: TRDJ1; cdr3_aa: CACDPLSETDKLIF; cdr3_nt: TGTGCCTGTGATCCCCTTTCGGAGACCGATAAACTCATCTTT
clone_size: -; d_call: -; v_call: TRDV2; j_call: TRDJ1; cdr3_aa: CACDNVGGPPYTDKLIF; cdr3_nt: TGTGCCTGTGACAACGTAGGGGGACCCCCGTACACCGATAAACTCATCTTT
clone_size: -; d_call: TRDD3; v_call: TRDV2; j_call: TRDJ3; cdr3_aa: CACDTVLGDTRWDTRQMFF; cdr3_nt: TGTGCCTGTGACACCGTACTGGGGGATACGCGATGGGACACCCGACAGATGTTTTTC
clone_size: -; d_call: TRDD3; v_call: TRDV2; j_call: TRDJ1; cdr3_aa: CACDEMGDTRTNTDKLIF; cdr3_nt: TGTGCCTGTGACGAAATGGGGGATACACGAACGAACACCGATAAACTCATCTTT
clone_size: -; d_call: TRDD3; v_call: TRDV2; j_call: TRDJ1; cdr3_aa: CACDTIEAALGDTRTKLIF; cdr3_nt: TGTGCCTGTGACACCATTGAGGCGGCCCTGGGGGATACCCGAACGAAACTCATCTTT
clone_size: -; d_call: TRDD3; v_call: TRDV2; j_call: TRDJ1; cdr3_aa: CACSLLGANDTDKLIF; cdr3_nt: TGTGCCTGTTCCCTACTGGGGGCTAACGACACCGATAAACTCATCTTT
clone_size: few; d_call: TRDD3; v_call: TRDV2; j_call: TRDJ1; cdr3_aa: CACDTVTGRGIRETDKLIF; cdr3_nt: TGTGCCTGTGACACCGTTACGGGAAGGGGGATACGCGAGACCGATAAACTCATCTTT
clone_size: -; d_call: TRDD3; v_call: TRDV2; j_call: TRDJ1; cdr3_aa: CACDRLGDSGNTDKLIF; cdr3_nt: TGTGCCTGTGACAGGCTGGGGGATAGTGGGAACACCGATAAACTCATCTTT
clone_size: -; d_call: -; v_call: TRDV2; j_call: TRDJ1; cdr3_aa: CACDPVGIPLVVGHKLIF; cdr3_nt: TGTGCCTGTGACCCAGTGGGCATTCCTCTCGTTGTGGGACATAAACTCATCTTT
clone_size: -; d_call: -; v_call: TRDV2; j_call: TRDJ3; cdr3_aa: CACDTAGPSSWDTRQMFF; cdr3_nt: TGTGCCTGTGACACCGCAGGGCCAAGCTCCTGGGACACCCGACAGATGTTTTTC
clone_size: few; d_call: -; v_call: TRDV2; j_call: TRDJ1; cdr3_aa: CACDTVLGNDKLIF; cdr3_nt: TGTGCCTGTGACACCGTACTGGGCAACGATAAACTCATCTTT